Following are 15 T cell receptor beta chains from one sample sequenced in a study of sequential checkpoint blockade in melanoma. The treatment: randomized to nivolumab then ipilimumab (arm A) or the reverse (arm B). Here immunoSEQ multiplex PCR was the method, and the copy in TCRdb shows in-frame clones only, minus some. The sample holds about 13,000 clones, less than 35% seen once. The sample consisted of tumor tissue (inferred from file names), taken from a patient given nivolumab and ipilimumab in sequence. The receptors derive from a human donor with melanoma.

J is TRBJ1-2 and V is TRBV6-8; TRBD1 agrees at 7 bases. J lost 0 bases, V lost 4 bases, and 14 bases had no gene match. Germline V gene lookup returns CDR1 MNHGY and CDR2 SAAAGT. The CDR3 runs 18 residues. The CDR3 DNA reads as TGTGCCAGCAGTTTCCCTGTAACCCGGGACAGAACTAACTATGGCTACACCTTC. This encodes CASSFPVTRDRTNYGYTF.

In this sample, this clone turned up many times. CDR3 sequence (DNA): TGTGCCAGCAGCCCCGGGACGCCGGCCGGGGAGCTGTTTTTT. Encoded protein: CASSPGTPAGELFF. The chain has TRBV11-3 and TRBJ2-2; D may correspond to TRBD1 or TRBD2 (5 bases each). Trimming stripped 5 bases from V and 6 bases from J, with 13 bases between. CDR1 and CDR2 from the germline V gene are SGHNT and YENEEA. CDR3 length equals 14 residues.

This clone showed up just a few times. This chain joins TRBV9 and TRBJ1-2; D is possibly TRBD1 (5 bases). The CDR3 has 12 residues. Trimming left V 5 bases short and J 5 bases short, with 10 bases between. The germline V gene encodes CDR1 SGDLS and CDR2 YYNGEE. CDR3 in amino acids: CASSLEGYGYTF. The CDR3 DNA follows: TGTGCCAGCAGTTTAGAGGGGTATGGCTACACCTTC.

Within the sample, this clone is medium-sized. This CDR3 reads CASWTRGLPSPGQFF. The CDR3 DNA reads as TGTGCCAGTTGGACTCGGGGACTCCCCTCTCCCGGGCAGTTCTTC. V is TRBV28 and J is TRBJ2-1, with D possibly TRBD2 on 6 matching bases. This CDR3 is built from 15 residues. Per the germline V gene, CDR1 is MDHEN and CDR2 is SYDVKM. Trimming shortened V by 9 bases and J by 12 bases, and 27 bases separated the two germline ends.

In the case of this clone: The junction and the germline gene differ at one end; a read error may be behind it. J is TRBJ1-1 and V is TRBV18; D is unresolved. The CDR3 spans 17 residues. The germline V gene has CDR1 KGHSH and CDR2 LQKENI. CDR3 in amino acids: CANSPPVGIHEGTEAFF. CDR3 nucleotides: TGTGCCAACTCACCCCCCGTGGGCATACATGAGGGCACTGAAGCTTTCTTT.

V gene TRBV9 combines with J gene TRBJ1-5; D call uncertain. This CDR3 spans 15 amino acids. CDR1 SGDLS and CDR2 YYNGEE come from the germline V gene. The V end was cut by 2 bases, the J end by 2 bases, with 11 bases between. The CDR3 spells CASSVGSSGNQPQHF. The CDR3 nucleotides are TGTGCCAGCAGCGTCGGGTCTAGTGGCAATCAGCCCCAGCATTTT.

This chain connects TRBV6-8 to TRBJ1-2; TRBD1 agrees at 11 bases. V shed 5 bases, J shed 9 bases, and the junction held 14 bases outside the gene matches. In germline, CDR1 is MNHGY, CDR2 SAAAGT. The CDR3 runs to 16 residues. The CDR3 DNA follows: TGTGCCAGCAGTCGGACAGGGGGCGCAAGGGATACGAGCTACACCTTC. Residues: CASSRTGGARDTSYTF.

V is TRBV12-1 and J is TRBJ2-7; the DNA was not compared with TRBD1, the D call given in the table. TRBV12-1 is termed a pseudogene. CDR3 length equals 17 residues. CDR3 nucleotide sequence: TGTGCCAGCAGCCATCCTAGCTGGGACAGGGGTACCTACGAGCAGTACTTC. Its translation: CASSHPSWDRGTYEQYF.

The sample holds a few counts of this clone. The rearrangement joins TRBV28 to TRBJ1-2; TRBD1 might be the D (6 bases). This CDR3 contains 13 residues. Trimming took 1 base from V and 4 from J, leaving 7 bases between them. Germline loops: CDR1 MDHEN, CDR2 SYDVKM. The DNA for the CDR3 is TGTGCCAGCAGTTTATCACAGGGCTATGGCTACACCTTC. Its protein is CASSLSQGYGYTF.

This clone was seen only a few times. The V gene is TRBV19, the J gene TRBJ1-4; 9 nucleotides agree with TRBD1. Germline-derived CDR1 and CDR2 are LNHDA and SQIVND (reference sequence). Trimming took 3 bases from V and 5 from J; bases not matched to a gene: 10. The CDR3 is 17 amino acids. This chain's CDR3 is CASSITPPGQGNEKLFF. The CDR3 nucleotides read TGTGCCAGTAGTATCACACCTCCGGGACAGGGCAATGAAAAACTGTTTTTT.

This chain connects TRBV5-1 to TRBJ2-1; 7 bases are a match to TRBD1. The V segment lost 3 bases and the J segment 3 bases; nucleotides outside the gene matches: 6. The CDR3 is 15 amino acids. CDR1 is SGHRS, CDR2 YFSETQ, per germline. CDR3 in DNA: TGCGCCAGCAGCTCTTACGGGACAGACTACAATGAGCAGTTCTTC. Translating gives CASSSYGTDYNEQFF.

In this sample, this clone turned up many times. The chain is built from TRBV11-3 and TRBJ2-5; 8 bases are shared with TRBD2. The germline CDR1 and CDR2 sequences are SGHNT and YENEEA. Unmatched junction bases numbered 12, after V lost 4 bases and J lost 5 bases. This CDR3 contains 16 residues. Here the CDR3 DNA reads TGTGCCAGCAGCTCCGGGACTAGTTCAATGCGCGAGACCCAGTACTTC. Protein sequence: CASSSGTSSMRETQYF.

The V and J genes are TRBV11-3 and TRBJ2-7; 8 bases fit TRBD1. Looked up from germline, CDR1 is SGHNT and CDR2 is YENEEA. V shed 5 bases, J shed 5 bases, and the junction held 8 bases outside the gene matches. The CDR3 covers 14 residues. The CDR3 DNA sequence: TGTGCCAGCAGCAGAGGGGACAGGATCAACGAGCAGTACTTC. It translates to CASSRGDRINEQYF.

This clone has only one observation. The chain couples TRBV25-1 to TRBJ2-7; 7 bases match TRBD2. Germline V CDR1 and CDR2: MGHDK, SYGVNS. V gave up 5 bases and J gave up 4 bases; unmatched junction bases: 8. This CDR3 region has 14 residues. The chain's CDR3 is CASSPREADYEQYF. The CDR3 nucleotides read TGTGCCAGCAGTCCCCGGGAGGCGGATTACGAGCAGTACTTC.

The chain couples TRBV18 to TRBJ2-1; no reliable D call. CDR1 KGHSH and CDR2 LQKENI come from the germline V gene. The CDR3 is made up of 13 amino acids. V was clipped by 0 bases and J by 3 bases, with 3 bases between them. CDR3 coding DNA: TGTGCCAGCTCACCACCAGTCTACAATGAGCAGTTCTTC. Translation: CASSPPVYNEQFF.